This record covers a single T cell receptor (beta chain). Assay: immunoSEQ multiplex PCR; the TCRdb copy retains only in-frame clones and omits some. Here the sample spans around 25,000 clones, about two thirds being singletons. The CDR3 has 15 residues. Germline CDR1 MNHEY, CDR2 SVGAGI. V was clipped by 0 bases and J by 1 base, with 9 bases between them. These data originate in a study of cytotoxic CD8 clonotypes in ibrutinib-treated CLL. Study information: Response samples came after a median roughly 13 months of treatment, range 6 to 36.

The chain carries TRBV6-5 and TRBJ1-2; D might be TRBD1 (5 bases). Sample: PBMCs, taken at disease progression, from a patient treated with ibrutinib. This sequence was found in a human donor with chronic lymphocytic leukemia. The CDR3 sequence is CASSYSIGGNYGYTF. The CDR3 DNA reads as TGTGCCAGCAGTTACTCGATCGGGGGTAACTATGGCTACACCTTC.